The present T cell receptor beta chain was sequenced within a study of PD-L1 blockade in urothelial cancer. Produced via immunoSEQ multiplex PCR; TCRdb's table is partial and in-frame only. Among approximately 71,000 clones listed, 85% to 90% were seen once. Samples spanned pretreatment and treatment, with 1 to 8 time points per patient. The CDR3 sequence is 14 residues long. Germline CDR1 is ENHRY and CDR2 is SYGVKD. Deletions cut 2 bases from V and 2 bases from J, with 9 bases between. This clonotype was sampled from a man in his sixties with urothelial cancer. The chain couples TRBV10-3 to TRBJ1-2; perhaps TRBD1 as D (5 bases). Sequenced here: PBMCs, sampled around atezolizumab (anti-PD-L1) treatment. CDR3 protein: CAISEQGENYGYTF. CDR3 sequence (DNA): TGTGCCATCAGTGAGCAGGGCGAAAACTATGGCTACACCTTC.